This T cell receptor (beta chain) was captured in a study of cytomegalovirus exposure and HLA in healthy donors. PCR was performed using 60 Vbeta and 13 Jbeta primers. The method was immunoSEQ multiplex PCR; TCRdb's version includes in-frame clones alone and lacks a portion of them. The data show around 200,000 clones, 60% to 80% seen once. The CDR3 consists of 15 residues. The germline CDR1 and CDR2 sequences are MNHNS and SASEGT. The ends were cut back, 4 bases at V and 3 bases at J, with 14 bases in the middle. This sequence was found in a male donor in good health and CMV-seronegative. Material for sequencing was PBMCs. The chain links TRBV6-1 to TRBJ2-3; TRBD2 is a possible D gene (6 bases). The CDR3 protein is CASSGMTRTTDTQYF. The CDR3 DNA follows: TGTGCCAGCAGTGGGATGACTAGGACTACAGATACGCAGTATTTT.